This T cell receptor beta chain was documented in a study of cytomegalovirus exposure and HLA in healthy donors. Overall study: Among the 350 to 500 donors who were genotyped, about 80% fell in the genetic ancestry cluster that is associated with self-reported Caucasian donors. Whole-study results and caveats: HLA-A and HLA-B allele assignments for most subjects were reportedly predicted accurately using TCR beta sequences.

Comments on this clone: Its antigen is undetermined.

PCR employed 60 Vbeta and 13 Jbeta primers. The data were produced by immunoSEQ multiplex PCR, yet TCRdb's version contains in-frame clones alone and is incomplete. Of 120,000 or so clones listed, about two thirds are singletons. The TCR sequence derives from a man aged 25-40 years in good health and CMV-seronegative. Sequenced sample: PBMCs.

The DNA of the CDR3 is TGTGCCAGCAGTGAAGCGGGGAGGGGTGGTATGATGGACACTGAAGCTTTCTTT. It yields the protein CASSEAGRGGMMDTEAFF. V and J are TRBV2 and TRBJ1-1; D is perhaps TRBD1 (5 bases). This CDR3 spans 18 amino acids. The germline V and J ends were trimmed by 0 bases and 3 bases, with 20 bases remaining between them. Germline lookup yields CDR1 SNHLY and CDR2 FYNNEI. Based on the CDR3 plus reference TRBV2 and TRBJ1-1, the full variable domain is EPEVTQTPSHQVTQMGQEVILRCVPISNHLYFYWYRQILGQKVEFLVSFYNNEISEKSEIFDDQFSVERPDGSNFTLKIRSTKLEDSAMYFCASSEAGRGGMMDTEAFFGQGTRLTVV.